The present entry profiles one T cell receptor (beta chain) with its context. Its antigen remains unknown. The data belong to a study of T cell responses to AZD1222 COVID-19 vaccine. The study's findings and limits: Females outnumbered males among donors, who were mostly white British; clonal diversity was possibly underestimated. Baseline antibody screening turned up just five to seven seropositive AZD1222 recipients. Elevations in Spike-specific TCR breadth and depth followed administration of two AZD1222 doses.

The V end lost 2 bases, the J end lost 1 base, and 7 bases lay between the germline ends. Germline CDR1 is KGHDR and CDR2 is SFDVKD. This CDR3 spans 14 amino acids. The repertoire was sequenced with immunoSEQ multiplex PCR; TCRdb's copy has only in-frame clones and lacks some. Found here are about 95,000 clones, roughly 91% of them singletons; the top ten hold 3.5% to 4.5%. The sequence was obtained from an adult in good health. The specimen was peripheral blood, collected on day 0 of AZD1222 vaccination. V gene TRBV24-1 combines with J gene TRBJ2-5; D unresolved. The CDR3 nucleotides read TGTGCCACCAGTGATTCACGGATCCAAGAGACCCAGTACTTC. This codes for CATSDSRIQETQYF.